These 9 T cell receptor beta chains originate from one sample sequenced in a study of cytomegalovirus exposure and HLA in healthy donors. Vbeta (60) and Jbeta (13) primers were used in the PCR. Data came from immunoSEQ multiplex PCR; TCRdb stores just in-frame clones and leaves some out. The table has more than 95,000 clones, 17% seen once. Sequenced material: PBMCs. All receptors come from a female donor in good health and CMV-seropositive.

In DNA, the CDR3 is TGTGCCATCAGTGAGGACAGGGGGCAAGTGAAAGGCTACACCTTC. Protein product: CAISEDRGQVKGYTF. V is TRBV10-3 and J is TRBJ1-2; 10 positions agree with TRBD1. Looked up from germline, CDR1 is ENHRY and CDR2 is SYGVKD. The V and J ends lost 2 bases and 8 bases, in that order; junction bases with no gene match: 8. CDR3 length equals 15 residues.

This clone came up a few times. The V and J genes are TRBV6-1 and TRBJ1-1; D possibly corresponds to TRBD1 (5 bases). CDR1 and CDR2 from the germline V gene are MNHNS and SASEGT. V lost 4 bases, J lost 11 bases, and 11 bases lay in between. The CDR3 spans 11 residues. The CDR3 reads CASSGGQRAFF. The CDR3 bases are TGTGCCAGCAGTGGAGGACAACGGGCTTTCTTT.

This chain connects TRBV30 to TRBJ1-5; D remains ambiguous. The V gene's germline CDR1 is GTSNPN and CDR2 SVGIG (reference sequence). V shed 5 bases and J shed 4 bases, with 21 bases lying between them. The CDR3 extends over 16 amino acids. Written as DNA, the CDR3 is TGTGCCTGGTCTCCCAATGGTCCGGGGTGGAATCAGCCCCAGCATTTT. Translated: CAWSPNGPGWNQPQHF.

This clone was picked up a small number of times. V and J are TRBV5-1 and TRBJ2-7; 8 bases fit TRBD2. V was clipped by 8 bases and J by 0 bases; unmatched bases: 7. Looked up from germline, CDR1 is SGHRS and CDR2 is YFSETQ. The CDR3 is 14 amino acids. The CDR3 sequence: CASSERGISYEQYF. In DNA, the CDR3 is TGCGCCAGTTCGGAGCGGGGGATCTCCTACGAGCAGTACTTC. Full variable domain (rest looked up from reference TRBV5-1 and TRBJ2-7): KAGVTQTPRYLIKTRGQQVTLSCSPISGHRSVSWYQQTPGQGLQFLFEYFSETQRNKGNFPGRFSGRQFSNSRSEMNVSTLELGDSALYLCASSERGISYEQYFGPGTRLTVT.

The chain has TRBV7-6 and TRBJ2-2; 7 bases align to TRBD1. The ends lost 3 bases at V and 4 bases at J; junction bases unmatched: 8. This CDR3 spans 16 amino acids. Per germline, CDR1 SGHVS and CDR2 FNYEAQ. CDR3 nucleotide sequence: TGTGCCAGCAGCTTCCCACAGGGGAGCGGCACCGGGGAGCTGTTTTTT. It specifies CASSFPQGSGTGELFF.

The chain couples TRBV29-1 to TRBJ1-2; D gene uncertain. The V end lost 7 bases, the J end lost 2 bases, and 14 bases lay between the germline ends. The germline V gene has CDR1 SQVTM and CDR2 ANQGSEA. The CDR3 contains 13 residues. The CDR3 DNA follows: TGCAGCGCACCCACTTTCACGAACTATGGCTACACCTTC. Its translation is CSAPTFTNYGYTF. The entire variable domain, with the rest obtained from reference TRBV29-1 and TRBJ1-2, is as follows: SAVISQKPSRDICQRGTSLTIQCQVDSQVTMMFWYRQQPGQSLTLIATANQGSEATYESGFVIDKFPISRPNLTFSTLTVSNMSPEDSSIYLCSAPTFTNYGYTFGSGTRLTVV.

The genes are TRBV9 and TRBJ2-1; 13 nucleotides match TRBD2. The CDR3 length is 15 residues. Germline V lookup: CDR1 SGDLS, CDR2 YYNGEE. J lost 7 bases, V lost 0 bases, and 1 base had no gene match. DNA for the CDR3: TGTGCCAGCAGCGTAGGGACTAGCGGGAGTAATGAGCAGTTCTTC. Protein sequence: CASSVGTSGSNEQFF.

The chain has TRBV5-6 and TRBJ1-5, with TRBD1 identical over 7 bases. The germline CDR1 and CDR2 sequences are SGHDT and YYEEEE. The CDR3 contains 16 residues. With V trimmed by 4 bases and J by 4 bases, 11 bases remained unmatched. The CDR3 DNA reads as TGTGCCAGCAGCAGACAGGGCGGAGATGGAAATCAGCCCCAGCATTTT. Its protein product is CASSRQGGDGNQPQHF.

CDR3 sequence: CASSSQTGSSYNSPLHF. In DNA, the CDR3 is TGTGCCAGCAGTTCCCAGACAGGGAGCTCCTATAATTCACCCCTCCACTTT. The chain is built from TRBV28 and TRBJ1-6, with 7 positions matching TRBD1. The CDR3 contains 17 residues. The V gene end was trimmed by 4 bases and the J gene end by 0 bases; junction bases not matched to a gene: 6. CDR1 is MDHEN and CDR2 is SYDVKM in the germline V gene.